At least ten counts were recorded for the clone carrying this T cell receptor beta chain. As yet, its antigen is unknown. The sample belongs to a study of identical twins. Overall study findings and caveats: Analyses of zero insertions could be partly confounded by invariant MAIT and iNKT cells.

TCRdb reprocessed the 5' RACE reads with MiXCR, giving one entry per CDR3 protein. This table holds hundreds of thousands of distinct CDR3 sequences, 5.5% to 6.5% found once. Only healthy Caucasians were enrolled as donors. This CDR3 contains 19 residues. Germline V gene data show CDR1 as DFQATT and CDR2 as SNEGSKA (reference sequence). Trimming cost V 0 bases and J 0 bases; bases outside gene matches: 14. The gene calls are TRBV20-1 and TRBJ2-5, with 9 bases that match TRBD2. Sequencing was performed on naive T cells sorted from blood. This TCR was sampled from a young man in good health. The CDR3 region is CSARDEGSGSTKHQETQYF. CDR3 nucleotide sequence: TGCAGTGCTAGAGATGAAGGTAGCGGGAGTACCAAGCACCAAGAGACCCAGTACTTC.